The sequence of this T cell receptor (beta chain) was determined in a study of spatial heterogeneity in lung cancer. Study-wide results and caveats: Expanded tumor TCRs that were ubiquitous appeared in blood more at resection than follow-up.

V gave up 8 bases and J gave up 2 bases, with 16 bases separating them. The CDR3 runs to 13 residues. The V gene's germline CDR1 is DFQATT and CDR2 SNEGSKA (reference sequence). Specified time point: sample taken at primary tumor resection. Without sorting, whole RNA was sequenced from tumor, nontumor lung or frozen PBMC. Samples were donated by 72 untreated early-stage non-small cell lung cancer patients. This clonotype was recorded at least ten times. Its antigen is still unknown. Unique molecular identifiers tagged every individual TCR cDNA molecule. TCRdb passed the 5' RACE reads through MiXCR, listing each CDR3 protein once. The table lists under 30,000 distinct CDR3 sequences, 3.3% of them singletons.

This sequence was found in a female donor with early-stage non-small cell lung cancer. This chain links TRBV20-1 with TRBJ2-7; tentatively, D is TRBD2 (6 bases). Sequencing was performed on PBMCs, taken at surgery. The CDR3 sequence is CSSNELATYEQYF. The CDR3 nucleotides read TGCAGTAGCAATGAACTAGCAACCTACGAGCAGTACTTC.